These 7 T cell receptor delta chains share one sample of origin, sequenced in a study of TRDV2 sequences in healthy donors. TCRdb called clones from the PCR reads again using CATT. The sample consists of about 1,900 delta-chain clones, 16% of them appearing once. Sequenced: Vd2+ gamma-delta T cells from blood. The receptors here all came from a human donor in good health.

With regard to this clone: A read error is likely here: a far larger clone is one base away. This CDR3 is also generated by other DNA sequences in the sample. The chain joins TRDV2 to TRDJ1; no reliable D call. Germline assignment: CDR1 GEAIGNYY and CDR2 EKD. The CDR3 runs to 14 residues. CDR3 region: CACDTVSTPDKLIF. The CDR3 DNA reads as TGTGCCTGTGACACCGTCTCTACCCCCGATAAGCTCATCTTT.

The chain recombines TRDV2 with TRDJ1; 11 bases are a match to TRDD3. The germline V gene encodes CDR1 GEAIGNYY and CDR2 EKD. With 1 base clipped from V and 0 bases from J, the junction kept 15 bases outside the gene matches. The CDR3 length is 20 residues. The CDR3 protein is CACDTILGDIQGSHTDKLIF. For the CDR3, the DNA is TGTGCCTGTGACACAATACTGGGGGATATCCAGGGGAGCCACACCGATAAACTCATCTTT.

Relative to its sample, this clone is medium-sized (0.01 to 0.1%). The chain couples TRDV2 to TRDJ3; 13 bases line up with TRDD3. After removal of 1 base from V and 0 bases from J, the junction contained 5 bases not matched to a gene. The CDR3 runs 20 residues. Per germline, CDR1 GEAIGNYY and CDR2 EKD. As DNA, the CDR3 is TGTGCCTGTGACACTACTGGGGGATACGGGAGCTCCTGGGACACCCGACAGATGTTTTTC. Its translation: CACDTTGGYGSSWDTRQMFF.

This clone counts as medium-sized. The chain recombines TRDV2 with TRDJ1, with TRDD3 matching 7 bases. Germline CDR1 is GEAIGNYY and CDR2 is EKD. With V trimmed by 0 bases and J by 0 bases, 24 bases remained unmatched. The CDR3 covers 22 residues. CDR3 DNA sequence: TGTGCCTGTGACACCATTGGGGGAGTGGGGGACAACCTCCCGCCTTACACCGATAAACTCATCTTT. Translating gives CACDTIGGVGDNLPPYTDKLIF.

A word on this clone: TCRdb attributes to this sequence the protein of a much larger clone, which differs from the DNA translation at residue 5; a read error is likely, and the protein displayed is translated from the DNA. V gene TRDV2 combines with J gene TRDJ1; 12 bases map to TRDD3. Germline V gene data show CDR1 as GEAIGNYY and CDR2 as EKD. CDR3 size: 20 residues. J gave up 0 bases and V 0 bases, and 13 bases lay outside the gene matches. CDR3: CACDTVVLGDTVSYTDKLIF. The CDR3 DNA reads as TGTGCCTGTGACACCGTGGTACTGGGGGATACAGTATCGTACACCGATAAACTCATCTTT.

On this clone: The mismatch at residue 15 between this DNA's translation and the TCRdb protein of a much larger clone likely reflects a read error; the protein shown is translated from the DNA. This chain joins TRDV2 and TRDJ1, with 9 nucleotides matching TRDD3. Germline loops: CDR1 GEAIGNYY, CDR2 EKD. This CDR3 has 18 amino acids. For the CDR3, the DNA is TGTGCCTGTGACACTCTGCGTCAGACTGGGGGACCCACCGATAGACTCATCTTT. Translated: CACDTLRQTGGPTDRLIF.

Sample share makes this clone large. The sample contains more than one DNA sequence encoding this CDR3. The gene calls are TRDV2 and TRDJ1; tentatively, D is TRDD2 or TRDD3 (6 bases each). CDR3 size: 17 residues. CDR1 is GEAIGNYY, CDR2 EKD, per germline. Trimming removed 4 bases at V and 1 base at J, with 21 bases between. DNA for the CDR3: TGTGCCTGTGATCGCCTTCCAGGGCTGGATACCACCGATAAACTCATCTTT. It yields the protein CACDRLPGLDTTDKLIF.